These 14 T cell receptor beta chains were sequenced from one sample in a study of T cell responses to AZD1222 COVID-19 vaccine. Data came from immunoSEQ multiplex PCR; TCRdb stores just in-frame clones and leaves some out. The table has 95,000 to 150,000 clones, about 91% seen once. Sequenced material: peripheral blood, taken on day 0 of AZD1222 vaccination. Receptors were obtained from an adult in good health.

The rearrangement uses TRBV7-2 and TRBJ1-3; D unresolved. Germline values: CDR1 SGHTA, CDR2 FQGNSA. Trimming left V 1 base short and J 4 bases short, with 8 bases between. The CDR3 loop spans 14 amino acids. CDR3 in DNA: TGTGCCAGCAGCTTAGGGACGGGAGGAAACACCATATATTTT. Translated: CASSLGTGGNTIYF.

The rearrangement links TRBV18 to TRBJ1-1, with D tentatively TRBD1 (6 bases). This CDR3 has 14 amino acids. Germline V gene lookup returns CDR1 KGHSH and CDR2 LQKENI. The ends were cut back, 3 bases at V and 4 bases at J, with 12 bases in the middle. The CDR3 spells CASSPREGGTEAFF. CDR3 sequence (DNA): TGTGCCAGCTCACCGAGGGAGGGGGGCACTGAAGCTTTCTTT. The whole variable domain, filled in from reference TRBV18 and TRBJ1-1, reads NAGVMQNPRHLVRRRGQEARLRCSPMKGHSHVYWYRQLPEEGLKFMVYLQKENIIDESGMPKERFSAEFPKEGPSILRIQQVVRGDSAAYFCASSPREGGTEAFFGQGTRLTVV.

The V gene is TRBV10-3, the J gene TRBJ1-5; the D is unclear. CDR1 and CDR2 from the germline V gene are ENHRY and SYGVKD. V gave up 2 bases and J gave up 4 bases, with 18 bases separating them. The CDR3 spans 17 residues. CDR3 protein: CAISEPGLGGWNQPQHF. DNA for the CDR3: TGTGCCATCAGTGAGCCGGGTCTTGGTGGGTGGAATCAGCCCCAGCATTTT.

V is TRBV27 and J is TRBJ1-4; a possible D gene is TRBD1 (5 bases). Trimming removed 8 bases at V and 8 bases at J, with 18 bases between. The CDR3 is 14 amino acids. CDR1 is MNHEY and CDR2 is SMNVEV in the germline V gene (reference sequence). The CDR3 bases are TGTGCCAGCGCCAGGAGGGACGCGAGGGAAAAACTGTTTTTT. Encoded protein: CASARRDAREKLFF.

This chain connects TRBV19 to TRBJ1-2, with D unclear. V was shortened by 1 base and J by 5 bases, with 8 bases between the two germline ends. The CDR3 loop spans 13 amino acids. Germline CDR1 reads LNHDA; CDR2 reads SQIVND (reference sequence). The CDR3 DNA reads as TGTGCCAGTAGTATAGTTTCGGTATATGGCTACACCTTC. It codes for CASSIVSVYGYTF.

The chain employs TRBV21-1 and TRBJ2-2; the DNA was not compared with TRBD2, the D call given in the table. TRBV21-1 is designated a pseudogene. The CDR3 runs to 16 residues. CDR3 DNA: TGTGCCAGCAGCAAAGAAGGCGGGAGAACCACCGGGGAGCTGTTTTTT. Amino acid sequence: CASSKEGGRTTGELFF.

The chain couples TRBV2 to TRBJ2-5; the D gene is possibly TRBD2 (6 bases). V was pared by 6 bases and J by 4 bases, with 15 bases between. Germline lookup yields CDR1 SNHLY and CDR2 FYNNEI. The CDR3 covers 14 residues. The CDR3 protein is CASSGRTILETQYF. In nucleotides, the CDR3 is TGTGCCAGCAGCGGTAGGACTATCCTAGAGACCCAGTACTTC.

This clone was counted a single time. V and J are TRBV18 and TRBJ1-1, with D maybe TRBD1 (5 bases). Germline V gene data show CDR1 as KGHSH and CDR2 as LQKENI. The CDR3 covers 12 residues. Trimming took off 3 bases at V and 5 bases at J, with 7 bases between the two ends. The CDR3 here is CASSPQGTEAFF. CDR3 DNA sequence: TGTGCCAGCTCACCGCAGGGTACTGAAGCTTTCTTT.

The V gene is TRBV18, the J gene TRBJ2-6, with D unclear. The V and J ends lost 3 bases and 9 bases respectively, with 12 bases between them. Germline CDR1 reads KGHSH; CDR2 reads LQKENI. CDR3 length: 14 residues. CDR3: CASSPVARFNVLTF. DNA for the CDR3: TGTGCCAGCTCACCGGTGGCAAGGTTCAACGTCCTGACTTTC.

V is TRBV30 and J is TRBJ1-2, with D possibly TRBD1 on 5 matching bases. The ends were cut back, 7 bases at V and 3 bases at J, with 18 bases in the middle. CDR3 size: 14 residues. CDR1 is GTSNPN and CDR2 is SVGIG in the germline V gene (reference sequence). CDR3 in DNA: TGTGCCTCCCAAGCCCAGGGTGCATACTATGGCTACACCTTC. Its protein product is CASQAQGAYYGYTF.

Remarks on this clone: Other DNA sequences of this sample code for an identical CDR3. J is TRBJ2-1 and V is TRBV29-1, with D possibly matching TRBD2 (5 bases). V was trimmed by 1 base and J by 0 bases, leaving 7 bases between them. Germline V gene sequence: CDR1 SQVTM, CDR2 ANQGSEA. This CDR3 region has 14 residues. The CDR3 spells CSVEGGSSYNEQFF. As DNA, the CDR3 is TGCAGCGTTGAAGGAGGGAGCTCCTACAATGAGCAGTTCTTC.

CDR3 residues: CASSSRQDSYEQYF. The CDR3 nucleotides are TGTGCCAGCAGCTCAAGACAGGACTCCTACGAGCAGTACTTC. V usage is TRBV7-6 and J usage is TRBJ2-7, with D tentatively TRBD1 (6 bases). Germline assignment: CDR1 SGHVS and CDR2 FNYEAQ. The CDR3 is 14 amino acids. With 4 bases removed from V and 0 bases from J, the gap between germline ends came to 10 bases.

The genes are TRBV6-6 and TRBJ1-5, with 7 nucleotides matching TRBD1. Losses at the gene ends were 7 bases for V and 4 bases for J; bases not matched to a gene: 7. Germline V CDR1 and CDR2: MNHNY, SVGAGI (reference sequence). CDR3 length: 14 amino acids. In DNA, the CDR3 is TGTGCCAGCAACAAAGGGACAGTTAATCAGCCCCAGCATTTT. Encoded protein: CASNKGTVNQPQHF.

This rearrangement joins TRBV19 to TRBJ2-7; D tentatively fits TRBD1 or TRBD2 (6 bases each). The CDR3 sequence is 14 residues long. Trimming pared 4 bases from V and 6 bases from J, leaving 16 bases between. The germline V gene has CDR1 LNHDA and CDR2 SQIVND (reference sequence). In DNA form, the CDR3 reads TGTGCCAGTAGTACGGAGGGGGGACGGCTCGAGCAGTACTTC. Its protein product is CASSTEGGRLEQYF.